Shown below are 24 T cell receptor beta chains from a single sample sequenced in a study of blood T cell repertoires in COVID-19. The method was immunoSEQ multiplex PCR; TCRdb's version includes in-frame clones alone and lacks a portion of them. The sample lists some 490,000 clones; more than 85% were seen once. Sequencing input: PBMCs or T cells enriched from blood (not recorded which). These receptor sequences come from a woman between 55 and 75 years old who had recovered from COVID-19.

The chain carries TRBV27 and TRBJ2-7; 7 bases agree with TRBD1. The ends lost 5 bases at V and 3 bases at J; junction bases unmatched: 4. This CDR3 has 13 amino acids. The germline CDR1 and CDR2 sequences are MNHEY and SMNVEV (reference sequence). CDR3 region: CASSRQGVYEQYF. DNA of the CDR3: TGTGCCAGCAGTCGACAGGGTGTCTACGAGCAGTACTTC.

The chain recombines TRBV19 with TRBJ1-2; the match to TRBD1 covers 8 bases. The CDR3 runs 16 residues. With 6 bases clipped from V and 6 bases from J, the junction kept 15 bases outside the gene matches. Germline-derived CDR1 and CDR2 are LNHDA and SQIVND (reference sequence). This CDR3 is CASRLRPRQGMDGYTF. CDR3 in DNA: TGTGCCAGTAGGCTGAGACCCCGACAGGGGATGGATGGCTACACCTTC.

CDR3 residues: CASSYSYSGVGYTF. CDR3 coding DNA: TGTGCCAGCAGTTACTCGTACTCAGGGGTTGGCTACACCTTC. The chain employs TRBV6-5 and TRBJ1-2, with a weak D call TRBD1 (6 bases). Per the germline V gene, CDR1 is MNHEY and CDR2 is SVGAGI. This CDR3 comprises 14 residues. The V and J ends lost 0 bases and 7 bases respectively, with 12 bases between them.

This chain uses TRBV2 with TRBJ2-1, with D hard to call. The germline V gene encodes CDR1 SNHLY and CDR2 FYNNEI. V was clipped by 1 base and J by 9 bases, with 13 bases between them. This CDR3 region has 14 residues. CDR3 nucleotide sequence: TGTGCCAGCAGTGAAGGTCGGCTAGTCCGTGAGCAGTTCTTC. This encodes CASSEGRLVREQFF.

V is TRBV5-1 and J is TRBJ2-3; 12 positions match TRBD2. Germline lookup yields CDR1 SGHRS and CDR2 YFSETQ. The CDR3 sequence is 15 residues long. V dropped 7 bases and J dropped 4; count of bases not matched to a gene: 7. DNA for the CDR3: TGCGCCAGCGGAGGACTAGCGGGGTATTCAGATACGCAGTATTTT. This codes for CASGGLAGYSDTQYF. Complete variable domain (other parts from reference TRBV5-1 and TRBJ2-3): KAGVTQTPRYLIKTRGQQVTLSCSPISGHRSVSWYQQTPGQGLQFLFEYFSETQRNKGNFPGRFSGRQFSNSRSEMNVSTLELGDSALYLCASGGLAGYSDTQYFGPGTRLTVL.

The CDR3 reads CASSVNGGYTSTDTQYF. For the CDR3, the DNA is TGTGCCAGCAGCGTTAACGGGGGTTACACTAGCACAGATACGCAGTATTTT. The chain combines TRBV9 with TRBJ2-3; possibly TRBD2 for D (6 bases). V gave up 2 bases and J gave up 0 bases, with 16 bases separating them. CDR3 size: 17 residues. Germline CDR1 reads SGDLS; CDR2 reads YYNGEE.

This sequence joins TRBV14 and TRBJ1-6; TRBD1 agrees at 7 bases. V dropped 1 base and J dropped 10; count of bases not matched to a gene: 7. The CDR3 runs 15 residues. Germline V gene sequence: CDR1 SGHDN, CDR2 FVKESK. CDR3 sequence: CASSQGQGVGSPLHF. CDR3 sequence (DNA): TGTGCCAGCAGCCAAGGACAGGGAGTAGGGTCACCCCTCCACTTT.

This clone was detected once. CDR3 sequence reads: CASSIDTRLSYNSPLHF. In DNA form, the CDR3 reads TGTGCCAGTAGTATCGACACACGTCTCTCCTATAATTCACCCCTCCACTTT. This chain connects TRBV19 to TRBJ1-6, with unresolved D. Deletions cut 3 bases from V and 0 bases from J, with 12 bases between. Germline CDR1 and CDR2: LNHDA and SQIVND (reference sequence). The CDR3 is 17 amino acids.

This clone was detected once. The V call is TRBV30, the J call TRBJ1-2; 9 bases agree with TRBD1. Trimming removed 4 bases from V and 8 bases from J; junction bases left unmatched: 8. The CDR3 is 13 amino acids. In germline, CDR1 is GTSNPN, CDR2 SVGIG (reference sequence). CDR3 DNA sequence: TGTGCCTGGACCTTACAGGGGGCGGTGGGCTACACCTTC. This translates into CAWTLQGAVGYTF.

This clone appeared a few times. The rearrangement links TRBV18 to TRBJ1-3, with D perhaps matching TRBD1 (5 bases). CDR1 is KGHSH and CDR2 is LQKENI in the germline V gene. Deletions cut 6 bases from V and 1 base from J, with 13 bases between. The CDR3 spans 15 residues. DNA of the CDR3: TGTGCCAGCTCGCAGGGTCCGGGTTCTGGAAACACCATATATTTT. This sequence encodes CASSQGPGSGNTIYF.

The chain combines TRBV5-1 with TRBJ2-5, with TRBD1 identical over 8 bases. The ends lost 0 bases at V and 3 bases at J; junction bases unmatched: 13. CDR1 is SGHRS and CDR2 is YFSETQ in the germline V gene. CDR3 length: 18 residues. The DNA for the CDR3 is TGCGCCAGCAGCTTGGTGGTGGTGACAGGGGCCCCCAAAGAGACCCAGTACTTC. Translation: CASSLVVVTGAPKETQYF.

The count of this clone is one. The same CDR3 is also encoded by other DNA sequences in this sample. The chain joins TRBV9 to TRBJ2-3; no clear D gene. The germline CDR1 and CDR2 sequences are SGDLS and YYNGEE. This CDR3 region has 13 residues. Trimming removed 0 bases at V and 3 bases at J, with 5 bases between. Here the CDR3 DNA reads TGTGCCAGCAGCGTAGGAGGTACAGATACGCAGTATTTT. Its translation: CASSVGGTDTQYF.

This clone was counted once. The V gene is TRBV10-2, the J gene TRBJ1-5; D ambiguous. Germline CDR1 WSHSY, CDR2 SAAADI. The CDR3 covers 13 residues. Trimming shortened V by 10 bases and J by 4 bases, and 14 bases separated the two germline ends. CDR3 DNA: TGCGCCACAGAGGGCGTCCCTAATCAGCCCCAGCATTTT. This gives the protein CATEGVPNQPQHF.

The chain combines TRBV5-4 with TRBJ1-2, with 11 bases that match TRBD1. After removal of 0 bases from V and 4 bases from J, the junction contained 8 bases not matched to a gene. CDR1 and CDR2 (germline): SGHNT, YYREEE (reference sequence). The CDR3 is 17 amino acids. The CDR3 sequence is CASSLGTGGFFPYGYTF. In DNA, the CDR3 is TGTGCCAGCAGCTTGGGGACAGGGGGCTTCTTTCCCTATGGCTACACCTTC.

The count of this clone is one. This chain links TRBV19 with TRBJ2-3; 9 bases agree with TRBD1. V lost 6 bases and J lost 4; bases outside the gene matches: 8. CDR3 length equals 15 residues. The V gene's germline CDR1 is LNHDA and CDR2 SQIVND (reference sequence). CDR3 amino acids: CASSPTGGRADTQYF. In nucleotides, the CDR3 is TGTGCCAGTAGCCCTACAGGGGGCCGGGCAGATACGCAGTATTTT.

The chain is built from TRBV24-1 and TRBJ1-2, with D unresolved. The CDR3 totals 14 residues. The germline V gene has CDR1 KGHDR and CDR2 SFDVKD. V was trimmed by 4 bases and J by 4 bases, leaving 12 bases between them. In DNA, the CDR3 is TGTGCCACCAGTGAGGGCTCCCTCGGCTATGGCTACACCTTC. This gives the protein CATSEGSLGYGYTF.

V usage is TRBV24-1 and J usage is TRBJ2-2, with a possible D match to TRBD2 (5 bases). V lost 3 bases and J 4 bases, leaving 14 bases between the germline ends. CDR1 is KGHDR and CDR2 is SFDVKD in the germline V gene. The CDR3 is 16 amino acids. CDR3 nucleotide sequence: TGTGCCACCAGTGATCCTACCACCGGGATCACCGGGGAGCTGTTTTTT. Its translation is CATSDPTTGITGELFF.

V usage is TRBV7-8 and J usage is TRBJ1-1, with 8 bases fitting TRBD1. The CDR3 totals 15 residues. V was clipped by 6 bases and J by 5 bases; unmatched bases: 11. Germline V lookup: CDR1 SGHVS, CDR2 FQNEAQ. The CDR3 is CASRGVDRGRTEAFF. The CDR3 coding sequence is TGTGCCAGCAGGGGAGTCGACAGGGGTAGGACTGAAGCTTTCTTT.

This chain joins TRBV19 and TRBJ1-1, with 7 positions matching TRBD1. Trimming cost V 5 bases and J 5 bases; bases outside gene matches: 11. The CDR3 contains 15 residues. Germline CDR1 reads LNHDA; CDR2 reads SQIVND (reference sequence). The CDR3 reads CASSAPRQGGTEAFF. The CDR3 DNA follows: TGTGCCAGTAGTGCTCCCCGGCAGGGGGGAACTGAAGCTTTCTTT.

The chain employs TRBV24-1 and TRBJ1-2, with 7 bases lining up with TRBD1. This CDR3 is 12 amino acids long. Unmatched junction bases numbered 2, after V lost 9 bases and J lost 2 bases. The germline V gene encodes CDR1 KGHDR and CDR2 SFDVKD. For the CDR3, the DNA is TGTGCCACCGGGACAGCCAACTATGGCTACACCTTC. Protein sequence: CATGTANYGYTF.

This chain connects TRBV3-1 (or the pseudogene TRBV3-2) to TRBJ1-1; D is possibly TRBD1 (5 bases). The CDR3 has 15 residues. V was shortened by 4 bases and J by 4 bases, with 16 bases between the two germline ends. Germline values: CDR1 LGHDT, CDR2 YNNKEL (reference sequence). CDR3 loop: CASSLLRDVSTEAFF. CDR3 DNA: TGTGCCAGCAGCCTCCTCAGGGATGTAAGCACTGAAGCTTTCTTT.

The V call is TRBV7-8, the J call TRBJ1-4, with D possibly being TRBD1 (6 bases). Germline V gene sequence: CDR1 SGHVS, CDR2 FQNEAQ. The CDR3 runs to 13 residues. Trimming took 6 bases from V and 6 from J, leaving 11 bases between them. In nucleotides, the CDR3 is TGTGCCAGCAGACAGGGAAGAGATGAAAAACTGTTTTTT. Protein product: CASRQGRDEKLFF.

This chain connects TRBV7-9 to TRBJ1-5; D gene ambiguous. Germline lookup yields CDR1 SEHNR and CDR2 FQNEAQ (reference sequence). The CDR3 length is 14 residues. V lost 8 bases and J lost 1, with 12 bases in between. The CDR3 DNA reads TGTGCCAGCGCCCAAGGAGGGAGCAATCAGCCCCAGCATTTT. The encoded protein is CASAQGGSNQPQHF.

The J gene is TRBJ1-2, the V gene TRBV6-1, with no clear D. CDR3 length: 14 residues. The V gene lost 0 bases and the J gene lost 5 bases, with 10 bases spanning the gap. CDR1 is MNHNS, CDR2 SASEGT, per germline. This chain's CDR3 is CASSEAGALYGYTF. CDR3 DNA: TGTGCCAGCAGTGAAGCCGGAGCCCTTTATGGCTACACCTTC.